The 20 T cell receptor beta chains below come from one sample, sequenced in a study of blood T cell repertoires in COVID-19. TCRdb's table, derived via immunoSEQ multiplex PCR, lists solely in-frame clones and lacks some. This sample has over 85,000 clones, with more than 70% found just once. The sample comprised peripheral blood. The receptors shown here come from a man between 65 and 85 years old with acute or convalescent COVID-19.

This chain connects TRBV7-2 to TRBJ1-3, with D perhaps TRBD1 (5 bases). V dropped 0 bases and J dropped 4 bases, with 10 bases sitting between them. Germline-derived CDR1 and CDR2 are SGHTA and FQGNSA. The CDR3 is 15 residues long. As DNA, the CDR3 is TGTGCCAGCAGCTTAGCTGCAGGGCAAGGAAACACCATATATTTT. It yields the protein CASSLAAGQGNTIYF.

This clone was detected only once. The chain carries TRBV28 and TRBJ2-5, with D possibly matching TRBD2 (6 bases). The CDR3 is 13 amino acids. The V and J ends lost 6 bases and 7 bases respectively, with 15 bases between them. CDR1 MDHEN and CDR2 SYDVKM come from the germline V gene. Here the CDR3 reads CASRTSGGGTQYF. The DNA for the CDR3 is TGTGCCAGCAGGACTAGTGGCGGTGGGACCCAGTACTTC.

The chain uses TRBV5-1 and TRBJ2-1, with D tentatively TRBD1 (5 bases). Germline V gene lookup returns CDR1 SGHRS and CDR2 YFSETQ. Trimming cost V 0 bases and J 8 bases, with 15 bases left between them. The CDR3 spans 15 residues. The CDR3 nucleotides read TGCGCCAGCAGCTTGGAACCAAACCAGGGTGATGAGCAGTTCTTC. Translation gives CASSLEPNQGDEQFF. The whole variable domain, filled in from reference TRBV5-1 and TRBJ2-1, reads KAGVTQTPRYLIKTRGQQVTLSCSPISGHRSVSWYQQTPGQGLQFLFEYFSETQRNKGNFPGRFSGRQFSNSRSEMNVSTLELGDSALYLCASSLEPNQGDEQFFGPGTRLTVL.

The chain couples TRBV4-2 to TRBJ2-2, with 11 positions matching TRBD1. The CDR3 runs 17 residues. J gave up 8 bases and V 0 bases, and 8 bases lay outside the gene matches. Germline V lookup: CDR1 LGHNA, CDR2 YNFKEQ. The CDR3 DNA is TGTGCCAGCAGCCAAGATTCGGGGACAGGGGGGATAGGGGAGCTGTTTTTT. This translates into CASSQDSGTGGIGELFF.

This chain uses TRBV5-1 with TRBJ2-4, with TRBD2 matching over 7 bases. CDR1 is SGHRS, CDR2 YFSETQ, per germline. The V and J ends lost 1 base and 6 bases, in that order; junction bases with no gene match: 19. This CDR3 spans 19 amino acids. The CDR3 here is CASSLHPRGRERGVNIQYF. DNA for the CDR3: TGCGCCAGCAGCTTGCACCCTAGAGGGCGGGAGAGAGGGGTAAACATTCAGTACTTC.

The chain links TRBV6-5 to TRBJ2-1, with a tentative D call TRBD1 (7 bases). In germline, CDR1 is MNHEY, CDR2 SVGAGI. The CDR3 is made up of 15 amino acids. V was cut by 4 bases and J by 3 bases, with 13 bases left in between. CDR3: CASSFRQGGYNEQFF. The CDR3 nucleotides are TGTGCCAGCAGTTTTCGCCAGGGGGGCTACAATGAGCAGTTCTTC.

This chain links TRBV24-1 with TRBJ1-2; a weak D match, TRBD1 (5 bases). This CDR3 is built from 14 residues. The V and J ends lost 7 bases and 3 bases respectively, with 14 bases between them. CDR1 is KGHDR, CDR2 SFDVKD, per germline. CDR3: CATSLGRGDYGYTF. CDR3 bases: TGTGCCACCAGCCTGGGACGGGGGGACTATGGCTACACCTTC.

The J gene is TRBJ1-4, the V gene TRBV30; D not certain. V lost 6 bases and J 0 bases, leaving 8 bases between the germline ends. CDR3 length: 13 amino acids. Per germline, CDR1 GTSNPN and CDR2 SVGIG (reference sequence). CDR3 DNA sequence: TGTGCCTGTTCGATAGCAACTAATGAAAAACTGTTTTTT. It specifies CACSIATNEKLFF.

The CDR3 DNA sequence: TGTGCCAGCAGTCCCCGACCGGGGTGGCCAGATACGCAGTATTTT. This gives the protein CASSPRPGWPDTQYF. This rearrangement joins TRBV27 to TRBJ2-3; tentatively, D is TRBD2 (5 bases). Germline values: CDR1 MNHEY, CDR2 SMNVEV (reference sequence). The ends were cut back, 5 bases at V and 4 bases at J, with 16 bases in the middle. The CDR3 extends over 15 amino acids.

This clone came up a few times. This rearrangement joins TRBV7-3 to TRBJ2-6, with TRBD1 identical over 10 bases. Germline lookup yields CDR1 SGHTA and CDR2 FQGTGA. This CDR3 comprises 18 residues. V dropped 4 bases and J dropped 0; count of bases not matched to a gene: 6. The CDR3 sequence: CASSSTGTGVSGANVLTF. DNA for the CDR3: TGTGCCAGCAGCTCGACCGGGACAGGGGTCTCTGGGGCCAACGTCCTGACTTTC.

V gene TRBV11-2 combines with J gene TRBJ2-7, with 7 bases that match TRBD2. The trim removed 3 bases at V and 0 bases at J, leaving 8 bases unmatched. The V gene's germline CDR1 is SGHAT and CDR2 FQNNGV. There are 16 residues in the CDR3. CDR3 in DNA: TGTGCCAGCAGCTTGGGGGGAGGGCCCATCTCCTACGAGCAGTACTTC. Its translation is CASSLGGGPISYEQYF.

Written as DNA, the CDR3 is TGTGCCAGCACCATGACGGGACTAGCGGACGAGCAGTACTTC. Its protein is CASTMTGLADEQYF. The chain joins TRBV2 to TRBJ2-7; TRBD2 agrees at 11 bases. CDR3 length: 14 residues. The germline gives CDR1 SNHLY, CDR2 FYNNEI. Trimming at V came to 7 bases and at J to 5 bases, leaving 7 bases not matched to a gene.

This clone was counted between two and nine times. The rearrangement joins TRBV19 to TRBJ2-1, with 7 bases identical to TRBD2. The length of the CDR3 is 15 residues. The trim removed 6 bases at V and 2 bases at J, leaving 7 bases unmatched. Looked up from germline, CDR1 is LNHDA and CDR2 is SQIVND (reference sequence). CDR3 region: CASRPSSGAYNEQFF. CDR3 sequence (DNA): TGTGCCAGTAGGCCCTCTAGCGGCGCCTACAATGAGCAGTTCTTC.

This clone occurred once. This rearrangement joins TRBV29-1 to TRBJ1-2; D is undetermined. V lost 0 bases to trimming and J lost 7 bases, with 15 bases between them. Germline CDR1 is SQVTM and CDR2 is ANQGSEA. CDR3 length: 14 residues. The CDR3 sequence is CSVEDRRGTGGYTF. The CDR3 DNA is TGCAGCGTTGAAGATCGGCGAGGAACGGGTGGCTACACCTTC.

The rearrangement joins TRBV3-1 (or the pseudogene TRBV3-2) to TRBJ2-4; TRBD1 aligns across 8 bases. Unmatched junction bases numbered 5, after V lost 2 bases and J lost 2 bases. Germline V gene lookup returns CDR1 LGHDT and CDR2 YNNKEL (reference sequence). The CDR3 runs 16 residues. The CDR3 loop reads CASSQQGAVTKNIQYF. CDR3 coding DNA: TGTGCCAGCAGCCAACAGGGGGCGGTGACCAAAAACATTCAGTACTTC.

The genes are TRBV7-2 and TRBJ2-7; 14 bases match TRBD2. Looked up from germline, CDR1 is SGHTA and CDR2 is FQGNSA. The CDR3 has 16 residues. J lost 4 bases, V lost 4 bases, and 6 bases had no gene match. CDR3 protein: CASSSGLAGVGYEQYF. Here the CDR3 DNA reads TGTGCCAGCAGCTCGGGACTAGCGGGAGTTGGGTACGAGCAGTACTTC.

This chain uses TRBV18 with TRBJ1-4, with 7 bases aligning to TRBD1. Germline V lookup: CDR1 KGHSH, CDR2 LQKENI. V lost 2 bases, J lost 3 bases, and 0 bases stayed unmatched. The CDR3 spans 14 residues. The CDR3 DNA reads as TGTGCCAGCTCACCAACAGGGGCTAATGAAAAACTGTTTTTT. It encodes CASSPTGANEKLFF.

The CDR3 region is CASTNRAGNYGYTF. The CDR3, as DNA: TGTGCCAGTACCAACAGGGCCGGGAACTATGGCTACACCTTC. The chain is built from TRBV19 and TRBJ1-2; possible D gene TRBD1, 6 bases. CDR1 LNHDA and CDR2 SQIVND come from the germline V gene (reference sequence). The CDR3 covers 14 residues. V lost 7 bases and J lost 2, with 14 bases in between.

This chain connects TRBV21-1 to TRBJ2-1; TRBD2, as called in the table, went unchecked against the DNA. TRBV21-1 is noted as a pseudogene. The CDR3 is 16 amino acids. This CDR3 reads CASDRTSGRHGHEQFF. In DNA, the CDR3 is TGTGCCAGCGACCGGACTAGCGGGAGACATGGGCATGAGCAGTTCTTC.

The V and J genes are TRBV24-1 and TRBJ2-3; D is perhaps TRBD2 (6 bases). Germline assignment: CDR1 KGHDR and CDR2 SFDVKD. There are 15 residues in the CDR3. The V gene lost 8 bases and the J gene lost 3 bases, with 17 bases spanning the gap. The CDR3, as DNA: TGTGCCACCACTCGTGGAGGGGAAGGTACAGATACGCAGTATTTT. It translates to CATTRGGEGTDTQYF.